Listed here is a single TCR beta chain. These data come from a study of blood T cell repertoires in COVID-19. About the study: COVID-19 samples collected from the United States, Italy and Spain covered acute and convalescent phases.

Libraries were prepared by immunoSEQ multiplex PCR; TCRdb keeps only in-frame clonotypes and omits some of them. The table records about 150,000 clones, about 86% of them present only once. There are 15 residues in the CDR3. CDR1 LNHDA and CDR2 SQIVND come from the germline V gene (reference sequence). The ends lost 5 bases at V and 3 bases at J; junction bases unmatched: 7. The sequenced material came from peripheral blood. This chain links TRBV19 with TRBJ1-1; 9 bases fit TRBD1. This clonotype originated in an older woman with active or convalescent COVID-19. Written as DNA, the CDR3 is TGTGCCAGTAGTCCCCAGGACAGGGGTTACACTGAAGCTTTCTTT. Amino acid sequence: CASSPQDRGYTEAFF.